This entry lists 16 T cell receptor beta chains sequenced from one sample in a study of cytomegalovirus exposure and HLA in healthy donors. PCR used 60 Vbeta primers and 13 Jbeta primers. Sequencing was performed with immunoSEQ multiplex PCR; in TCRdb, only in-frame clones are kept and a portion is missing. Counted here are some 200,000 clones, 65% to 90% occurring once; the ten biggest clones make up just over 1.4%. Sequenced input: PBMCs. All receptors come from a girl under 18 in good health and CMV-seronegative.

The chain uses TRBV5-6 and TRBJ1-6; D remains unclear. Germline assignment: CDR1 SGHDT and CDR2 YYEEEE. Trimming shortened V by 0 bases and J by 6 bases, and 10 bases separated the two germline ends. The CDR3 is 15 amino acids. CDR3 in amino acids: CASSLVGSGNSPLHF. In nucleotides, the CDR3 is TGTGCCAGCAGCTTGGTCGGGTCGGGTAATTCACCCCTCCACTTT.

The gene calls are TRBV6-5 and TRBJ2-1; TRBD1 aligns across 7 bases. Germline V gene data show CDR1 as MNHEY and CDR2 as SVGAGI. V shed 2 bases, J shed 6 bases, and the junction held 7 bases outside the gene matches. CDR3 size: 15 residues. In DNA form, the CDR3 reads TGTGCCAGCAGTTACGGAGACAGGGAAATCAATGAGCAGTTCTTC. This translates into CASSYGDREINEQFF.

The chain is built from TRBV5-1 and TRBJ2-1; TRBD2 agrees at 12 bases. Germline loops: CDR1 SGHRS, CDR2 YFSETQ. The junction had 3 bases not matched to a gene; V was cut back by 2 bases and J by 0 bases. CDR3 length equals 17 residues. The CDR3 coding sequence is TGCGCCAGCAGCTTACTAGCGGGGGGAACCTCCTACAATGAGCAGTTCTTC. The encoded protein is CASSLLAGGTSYNEQFF.

J is TRBJ2-7 and V is TRBV27, with 9 bases lining up with TRBD2. This CDR3 has 14 amino acids. Trimming removed 5 bases from V and 6 bases from J; junction bases left unmatched: 8. Germline V gene data show CDR1 as MNHEY and CDR2 as SMNVEV (reference sequence). The CDR3 spells CASSLSGGAGEQYF. The CDR3 DNA is TGTGCCAGCAGTCTTAGCGGGGGCGCGGGCGAGCAGTACTTC.

J is TRBJ1-1 and V is TRBV18; 8 nucleotides agree with TRBD1. This CDR3 is built from 16 residues. J gave up 3 bases and V 5 bases, and 11 bases lay outside the gene matches. Germline CDR1 and CDR2: KGHSH and LQKENI. The CDR3 here is CASSSQGGARDTEAFF. In nucleotides, the CDR3 is TGTGCCAGCTCATCACAGGGGGGGGCCAGGGACACTGAAGCTTTCTTT. Full variable domain (remainder filled in from reference TRBV18 and TRBJ1-1): NAGVMQNPRHLVRRRGQEARLRCSPMKGHSHVYWYRQLPEEGLKFMVYLQKENIIDESGMPKERFSAEFPKEGPSILRIQQVVRGDSAAYFCASSSQGGARDTEAFFGQGTRLTVV.

This sequence joins TRBV9 and TRBJ2-5, with TRBD2 identical over 9 bases. Trimming cost V 4 bases and J 1 base; bases outside gene matches: 8. The CDR3 runs to 16 residues. Per the germline V gene, CDR1 is SGDLS and CDR2 is YYNGEE. CDR3 loop: CASSPPGLATQETQYF. The CDR3 DNA reads TGTGCCAGCAGCCCCCCAGGACTAGCGACCCAAGAGACCCAGTACTTC. Drawing the rest from reference TRBV9 and TRBJ2-5, the complete variable domain is DSGVTQTPKHLITATGQRVTLRCSPRSGDLSVYWYQQSLDQGLQFLIQYYNGEERAKGNILERFSAQQFPDLHSELNLSSLELGDSALYFCASSPPGLATQETQYFGPGTRLLVL.

The chain recombines TRBV29-1 with TRBJ2-1; 7 bases are shared with TRBD1. This CDR3 is 17 amino acids long. Germline values: CDR1 SQVTM, CDR2 ANQGSEA. After removal of 7 bases from V and 0 bases from J, the junction contained 15 bases not matched to a gene. The CDR3 region has the DNA TGCAGCGCAGGGACAGCGGTCACCTTTAGCTCCTACAATGAGCAGTTCTTC. The encoded protein is CSAGTAVTFSSYNEQFF.

The chain has TRBV9 and TRBJ2-3, with D maybe TRBD2 (7 bases). Trimming stripped 0 bases from V and 2 bases from J, with 13 bases between. The CDR3 length is 16 residues. CDR1 is SGDLS, CDR2 YYNGEE, per germline. The CDR3, as DNA: TGTGCCAGCAGCGTAGTAGGGGGGGGTGTCACAGATACGCAGTATTTT. This gives the protein CASSVVGGGVTDTQYF.

This chain joins TRBV7-8 and TRBJ1-1; TRBD1 agrees at 8 bases. The CDR3 extends over 15 amino acids. CDR1 and CDR2 (germline): SGHVS, FQNEAQ. V trimming: 5 bases; J trimming: 6 bases; junction bases outside the gene matches: 11. The CDR3 protein is CASSGQGRTIAEAFF. CDR3 coding DNA: TGTGCCAGCAGCGGACAGGGCCGAACCATCGCTGAAGCTTTCTTT.

This clone appeared once. The V call is TRBV5-4, the J call TRBJ2-1; 9 bases map to TRBD1. The CDR3 spans 16 residues. CDR1 and CDR2 from the germline V gene are SGHNT and YYREEE (reference sequence). V shed 3 bases and J 0 bases; nucleotides not matched to a gene: 4. The CDR3, as DNA: TGTGCCAGCAGCTGGGGGACAGGGAGCTCCTACAATGAGCAGTTCTTC. Amino acid sequence: CASSWGTGSSYNEQFF.

This clone has more than one count but fewer than ten. This chain connects TRBV28 to TRBJ1-4; 8 bases match TRBD1. The CDR3 runs 15 residues. J was trimmed by 3 bases and V by 4 bases; bases with no gene match: 4. The germline V gene has CDR1 MDHEN and CDR2 SYDVKM. This chain's CDR3 is CASSSPGQANEKLFF. The CDR3 DNA follows: TGTGCCAGCAGTTCCCCGGGACAGGCTAATGAAAAACTGTTTTTT. Using reference TRBV28 and TRBJ1-4 for the parts outside the CDR3, the full variable domain is DVKVTQSSRYLVKRTGEKVFLECVQDMDHENMFWYRQDPGLGLRLIYFSYDVKMKEKGDIPEGYSVSREKKERFSLILESASTNQTSMYLCASSSPGQANEKLFFGSGTQLSVL.

The chain joins TRBV18 to TRBJ2-1, with D tentatively TRBD1 (6 bases). This CDR3 has 17 residues. CDR1 is KGHSH, CDR2 LQKENI, per germline. V dropped 0 bases and J dropped 3 bases, with 15 bases sitting between them. The CDR3 reads CASSPPNRVINYNEQFF. The CDR3 bases are TGTGCCAGCTCACCACCGAACAGGGTCATCAACTACAATGAGCAGTTCTTC.

This chain joins TRBV19 and TRBJ1-4, with TRBD1 identical over 7 bases. The CDR3 consists of 16 residues. V shed 5 bases, J shed 5 bases, and the junction held 11 bases outside the gene matches. Germline V CDR1 and CDR2: LNHDA, SQIVND (reference sequence). Here the CDR3 reads CASSPLMTGKNEKLFF. Written as DNA, the CDR3 is TGTGCCAGTAGTCCCCTGATGACAGGGAAGAATGAAAAACTGTTTTTT.

The sample holds a few counts of this clone. This sequence joins TRBV19 and TRBJ1-1, with D possibly TRBD1 on 6 matching bases. The CDR3 spans 15 residues. The germline CDR1 and CDR2 sequences are LNHDA and SQIVND (reference sequence). V lost 3 bases and J 1 base, leaving 12 bases between the germline ends. DNA of the CDR3: TGTGCCAGTAGTATCTTCGGACAGAAGAACACTGAAGCTTTCTTT. Translated, it gives CASSIFGQKNTEAFF.

This clone was seen a handful of times. J is TRBJ1-4 and V is TRBV4-1; D gene unclear. Germline V lookup: CDR1 MGHRA, CDR2 YSYEKL. The V end lost 0 bases, the J end lost 8 bases, and 16 bases lay between the germline ends. The CDR3 covers 16 residues. The CDR3 loop is CASSQDNIGDREKLFF. The CDR3 nucleotides are TGCGCCAGCAGCCAAGATAATATCGGGGATCGGGAAAAACTGTTTTTT.

The CDR3 nucleotides are TGTGCCAGCAGTTTAGGGACAGGGTTACTCAATCAGCCCCAGCATTTT. Translated, it gives CASSLGTGLLNQPQHF. The chain employs TRBV28 and TRBJ1-5, with TRBD1 matching over 9 bases. Germline V gene lookup returns CDR1 MDHEN and CDR2 SYDVKM. Unmatched junction bases numbered 5, after V lost 2 bases and J lost 3 bases. The CDR3 length is 16 residues.